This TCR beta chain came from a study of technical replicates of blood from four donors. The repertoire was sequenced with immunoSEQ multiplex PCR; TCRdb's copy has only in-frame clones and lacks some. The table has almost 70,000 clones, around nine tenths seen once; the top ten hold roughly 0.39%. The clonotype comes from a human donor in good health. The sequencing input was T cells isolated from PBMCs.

The DNA of the CDR3 is TGTGCCAGCAGGCCCGGTCATCCGGCGGGAAGCTCCTACGAGCAGTACTTC. The encoded protein is CASRPGHPAGSSYEQYF. V gene TRBV6-4 combines with J gene TRBJ2-7, with D tentatively TRBD2 (6 bases). The CDR3 runs to 17 residues. V was trimmed by 6 bases and J by 0 bases, leaving 21 bases between them. Germline CDR1 reads MRHNA; CDR2 reads SNTAGT.